These 8 T cell receptor beta chains were all obtained from the same sample, sequenced in a study of response to subunit inactivated influenza vaccine. TCRdb ran MiXCR on the RT-PCR reads and lists one entry per CDR3 protein. The sample records about 170,000 distinct CDR3 sequences, around 12% being singletons. Separately, the same data were catalogued under a study of T cells expressing NK-cell markers. Per that paper: In generating TCR beta cDNA, 5'RACE template switching with UMIs was used.

Sample: CD8+ T cells sorted from PBMCs, taken about 11 days after vaccination. These TCRs come from a man in his fifties who received an inactivated influenza vaccine.

This clonotype was recorded at least ten times. The genes are TRBV29-1 and TRBJ2-1, with 7 bases that match TRBD1. CDR3 size: 16 residues. The germline gives CDR1 SQVTM, CDR2 ANQGSEA. The V gene end was trimmed by 4 bases and the J gene end by 2 bases; junction bases not matched to a gene: 11. For the CDR3, the DNA is TGCAGCGTTGTAATAATGTTTGACAGGGCCTACAATGAGCAGTTCTTC. Translation gives CSVVIMFDRAYNEQFF.

The rearrangement joins TRBV7-9 to TRBJ2-1; D is possibly TRBD1 or TRBD2 (5 bases each). Looked up from germline, CDR1 is SEHNR and CDR2 is FQNEAQ (reference sequence). The CDR3 loop spans 16 amino acids. V lost 8 bases and J 10 bases, leaving 27 bases between the germline ends. The CDR3 region is CASAGGVGLVLREQFF. In DNA, the CDR3 is TGTGCCAGCGCTGGGGGAGTCGGCCTAGTGCTAAGGGAGCAGTTCTTC.

This clonotype was observed a few times. The chain carries TRBV10-3 and TRBJ2-7, with D uncertain. The CDR3 runs to 11 residues. Germline values: CDR1 ENHRY, CDR2 SYGVKD. Trimming pared 6 bases from V and 0 bases from J, leaving 3 bases between. The CDR3 region is CAISSSYEQYF. CDR3 sequence (DNA): TGTGCCATCAGCTCCTCCTACGAGCAGTACTTC.

This clonotype was seen a handful of times. V is TRBV5-6 and J is TRBJ1-2; D is ambiguous. CDR1 and CDR2 (germline): SGHDT, YYEEEE. The CDR3 contains 13 residues. The V and J ends lost 4 bases and 2 bases respectively, with 9 bases between them. The CDR3 region has the DNA TGTGCCAGCAGCAGCGGGCAGAACTATGGCTACACCTTC. It codes for CASSSGQNYGYTF.

V usage is TRBV10-1 and J usage is TRBJ2-1; 7 nucleotides match TRBD2. This CDR3 comprises 13 residues. The junction had 6 bases not matched to a gene; V was cut back by 6 bases and J by 7 bases. The germline V gene has CDR1 WNHNN and CDR2 SYGVQD (reference sequence). CDR3 sequence: CASSGGSWNEQFF. The CDR3 DNA reads as TGCGCCAGCAGCGGGGGGTCCTGGAATGAGCAGTTCTTC.

This rearrangement joins TRBV28 to TRBJ2-2; D possibly corresponds to TRBD1 (6 bases). This CDR3 comprises 13 residues. Between the trimmed V and J ends, which lost 5 bases and 4 bases, there was a span of 8 bases. Germline CDR1 and CDR2: MDHEN and SYDVKM. In nucleotides, the CDR3 is TGTGCCAGCAGTCCAGGGGTCACCGGGGAGCTGTTTTTT. Amino acid sequence: CASSPGVTGELFF.

Comments on this clonotype: This may be a read error: a much more frequent sequence differs by one nucleotide. The chain carries TRBV2 and TRBJ2-7; D perhaps matches TRBD2 (6 bases). In germline, CDR1 is SNHLY, CDR2 FYNNEI. The CDR3 is made up of 13 amino acids. The CDR3 DNA reads TGTGCCAGCAGTACGGGACTCTCCTACGAGCATTACTTC. Residues: CASSTGLSYEHYF.

This sequence joins TRBV7-8 and TRBJ2-2; D possibly corresponds to TRBD2 (6 bases). Germline V gene lookup returns CDR1 SGHVS and CDR2 FQNEAQ. Trimming took off 1 base at V and 2 bases at J, with 8 bases between the two ends. CDR3 length: 15 residues. CDR3 protein: CASSLGGINTGELFF. As DNA, the CDR3 is TGTGCCAGCAGCTTAGGCGGGATTAACACCGGGGAGCTGTTTTTT.